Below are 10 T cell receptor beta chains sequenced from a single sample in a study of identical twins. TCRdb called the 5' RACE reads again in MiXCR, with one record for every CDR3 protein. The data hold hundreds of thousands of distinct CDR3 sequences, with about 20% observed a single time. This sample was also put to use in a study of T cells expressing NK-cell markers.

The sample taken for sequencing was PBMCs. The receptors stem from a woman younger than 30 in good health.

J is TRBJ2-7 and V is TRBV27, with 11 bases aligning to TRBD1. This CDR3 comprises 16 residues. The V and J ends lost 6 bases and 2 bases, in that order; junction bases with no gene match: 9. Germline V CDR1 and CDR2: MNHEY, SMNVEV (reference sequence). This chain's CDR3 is CASSKKRTGGTYEQYF. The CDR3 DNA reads TGTGCCAGCAGCAAAAAACGGACAGGGGGCACCTACGAGCAGTACTTC.

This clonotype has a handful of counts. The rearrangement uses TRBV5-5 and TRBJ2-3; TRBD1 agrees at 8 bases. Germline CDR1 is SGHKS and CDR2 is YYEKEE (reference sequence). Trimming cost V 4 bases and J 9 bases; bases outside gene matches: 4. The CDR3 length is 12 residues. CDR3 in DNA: TGTGCCAGCAGCAGACAGGGGATAACGCAGTATTTT. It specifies CASSRQGITQYF.

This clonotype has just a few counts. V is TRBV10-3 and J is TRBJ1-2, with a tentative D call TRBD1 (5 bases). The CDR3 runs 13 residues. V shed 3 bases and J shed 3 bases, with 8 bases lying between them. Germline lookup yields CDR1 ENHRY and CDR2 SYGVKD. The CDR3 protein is CAISDRADYGYTF. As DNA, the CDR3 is TGTGCCATCAGTGACAGGGCAGACTATGGCTACACCTTC.

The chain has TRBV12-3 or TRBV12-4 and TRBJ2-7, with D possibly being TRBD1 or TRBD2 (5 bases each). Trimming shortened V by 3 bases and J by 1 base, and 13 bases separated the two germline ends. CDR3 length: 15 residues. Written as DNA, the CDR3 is TGTGCCAGCAGTTTGTTCCGGGACGCGTCCTACGAGCAGTACTTC. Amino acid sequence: CASSLFRDASYEQYF.

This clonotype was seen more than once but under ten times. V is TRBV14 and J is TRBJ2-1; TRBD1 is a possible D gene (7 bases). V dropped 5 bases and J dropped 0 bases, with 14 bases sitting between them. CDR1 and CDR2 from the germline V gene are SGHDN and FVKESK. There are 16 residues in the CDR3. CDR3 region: CASSAGGGLSYNEQFF. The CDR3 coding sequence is TGTGCCAGCAGCGCAGGGGGAGGCCTCTCCTACAATGAGCAGTTCTTC.

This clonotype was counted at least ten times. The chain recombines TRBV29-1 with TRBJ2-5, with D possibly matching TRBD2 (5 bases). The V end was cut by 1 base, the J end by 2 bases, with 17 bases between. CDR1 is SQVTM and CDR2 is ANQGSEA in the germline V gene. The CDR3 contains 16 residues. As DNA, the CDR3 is TGCAGCGTTGAAGGGGTTGAGGAGGCTATTCAAGAGACCCAGTACTTC. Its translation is CSVEGVEEAIQETQYF.

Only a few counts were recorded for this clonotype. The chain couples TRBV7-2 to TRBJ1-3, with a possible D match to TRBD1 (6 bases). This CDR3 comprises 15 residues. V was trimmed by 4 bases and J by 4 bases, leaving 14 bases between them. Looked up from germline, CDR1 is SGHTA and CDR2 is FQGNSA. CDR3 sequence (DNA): TGTGCCAGCAGCTGGGGGGCTTTCGCCGGAAACACCATATATTTT. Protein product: CASSWGAFAGNTIYF.

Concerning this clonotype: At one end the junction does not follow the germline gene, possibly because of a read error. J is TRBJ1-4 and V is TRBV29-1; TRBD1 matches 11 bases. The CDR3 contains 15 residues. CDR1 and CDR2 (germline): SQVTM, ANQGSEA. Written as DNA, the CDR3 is TGCAGCGTTGGGGACAGGGGGGCAGCTAATGGAAAACTGTTTTTT. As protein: CSVGDRGAANGKLFF.

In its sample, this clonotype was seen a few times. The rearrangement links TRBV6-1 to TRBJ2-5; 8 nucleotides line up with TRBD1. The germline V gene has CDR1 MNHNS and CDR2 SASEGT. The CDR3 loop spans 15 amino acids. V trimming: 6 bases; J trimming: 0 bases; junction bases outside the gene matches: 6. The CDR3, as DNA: TGTGCCAGCAGACGGGACAGGCCTTACCAAGAGACCCAGTACTTC. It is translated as CASRRDRPYQETQYF.

The chain's CDR3 is CASSLGGQGNEQFF. The CDR3 region has the DNA TGTGCCAGCAGTTTAGGCGGACAGGGCAATGAGCAGTTCTTC. V is TRBV12-3 or TRBV12-4 and J is TRBJ2-1; 8 bases are shared with TRBD1. The V segment lost 1 base and the J segment 6 bases; nucleotides outside the gene matches: 2. This CDR3 spans 14 amino acids.